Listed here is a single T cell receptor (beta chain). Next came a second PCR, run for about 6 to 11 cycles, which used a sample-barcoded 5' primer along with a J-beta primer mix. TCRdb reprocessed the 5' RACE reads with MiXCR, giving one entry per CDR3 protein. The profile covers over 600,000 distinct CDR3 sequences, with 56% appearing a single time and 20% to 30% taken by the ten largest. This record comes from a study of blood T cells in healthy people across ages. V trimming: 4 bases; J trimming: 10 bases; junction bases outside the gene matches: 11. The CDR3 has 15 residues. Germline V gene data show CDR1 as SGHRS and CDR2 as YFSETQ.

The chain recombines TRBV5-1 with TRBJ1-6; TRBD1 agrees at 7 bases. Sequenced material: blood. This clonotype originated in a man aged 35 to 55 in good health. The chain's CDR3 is CASSPDRARGSPLHF. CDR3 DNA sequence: TGCGCCAGCAGCCCCGACAGGGCCCGAGGGTCACCCCTCCACTTT. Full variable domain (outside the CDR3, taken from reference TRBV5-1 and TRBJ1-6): KAGVTQTPRYLIKTRGQQVTLSCSPISGHRSVSWYQQTPGQGLQFLFEYFSETQRNKGNFPGRFSGRQFSNSRSEMNVSTLELGDSALYLCASSPDRARGSPLHFGNGTRLTVT.